One and the same sample provided the 23 T cell receptor beta chains below, sequenced in a study of cytomegalovirus exposure and HLA in healthy donors. In the PCR, 60 Vbeta and 13 Jbeta primers were used. Clones were read by immunoSEQ multiplex PCR, and TCRdb kept only the in-frame ones, dropping some. Here the sample spans about 120,000 clones, about 70% being singletons. The sequenced sample was PBMCs. These receptor sequences come from a man aged 25-40 years in good health and CMV-seropositive.

This clone was seen just once. This chain connects TRBV5-4 to TRBJ2-2, with 7 bases lining up with TRBD1. Looked up from germline, CDR1 is SGHNT and CDR2 is YYREEE (reference sequence). The CDR3 covers 15 residues. With V trimmed by 4 bases and J by 1 base, 4 bases remained unmatched. CDR3 nucleotide sequence: TGTGCCAGCAGCCCCGGACAGGTGAACACCGGGGAGCTGTTTTTT. Translation: CASSPGQVNTGELFF.

This chain connects TRBV9 to TRBJ2-1; TRBD2 agrees at 7 bases. Per germline, CDR1 SGDLS and CDR2 YYNGEE. V was clipped by 4 bases and J by 0 bases; unmatched bases: 4. The CDR3 spans 15 residues. The CDR3 nucleotides read TGTGCCAGCAGCCCCCGCGGGAGCTCCTACAATGAGCAGTTCTTC. Its translation: CASSPRGSSYNEQFF.

This clone was recorded a few times. The V and J genes are TRBV18 and TRBJ2-3, with TRBD1 identical over 10 bases. In germline, CDR1 is KGHSH, CDR2 LQKENI. This CDR3 has 16 residues. Losses at the gene ends were 4 bases for V and 4 bases for J; bases not matched to a gene: 8. This CDR3 is CASSRTPGQGSDTQYF. CDR3 DNA: TGTGCCAGCTCACGGACCCCGGGACAGGGGTCAGATACGCAGTATTTT.

This clone was seen only a few times. CDR3 nucleotides: TGTGCCAGCTCACCATCGGGAGGGATGCAGGGCACTGAAGCTTTCTTT. Amino acids: CASSPSGGMQGTEAFF. The chain has TRBV18 and TRBJ1-1, with TRBD1 as a possible D gene (5 bases). V was cut by 2 bases and J by 4 bases, with 17 bases left in between. This CDR3 spans 16 amino acids. Looked up from germline, CDR1 is KGHSH and CDR2 is LQKENI.

The rearrangement links TRBV7-9 to TRBJ2-3; TRBD1 matches 8 bases. The germline gives CDR1 SEHNR, CDR2 FQNEAQ (reference sequence). V lost 5 bases, J lost 1 base, and 8 bases stayed unmatched. The CDR3 spans 16 residues. CDR3 sequence reads: CASSLLGRGRTDTQYF. The CDR3 DNA follows: TGTGCCAGCAGCCTCCTGGGCAGGGGGCGCACAGATACGCAGTATTTT.

This clone has only a few counts. V usage is TRBV19 and J usage is TRBJ2-1; TRBD2 is a possible D gene (7 bases). Germline V gives CDR1 LNHDA, CDR2 SQIVND (reference sequence). V was clipped by 3 bases and J by 8 bases, with 17 bases between them. This CDR3 has 15 amino acids. The CDR3 bases are TGTGCCAGTAGTATTGGGTCCGGGGGGCGCGATGAGCAGTTCTTC. Residues: CASSIGSGGRDEQFF.

This chain connects TRBV5-1 to TRBJ2-3, with TRBD2 identical over 13 bases. CDR1 SGHRS and CDR2 YFSETQ come from the germline V gene. Trimming removed 0 bases from V and 4 bases from J; junction bases left unmatched: 11. The CDR3 runs 19 residues. The CDR3 region is CASSLGSRTSGGPADTQYF. In DNA, the CDR3 is TGCGCCAGCAGCTTGGGGAGTCGGACTAGCGGGGGCCCTGCAGATACGCAGTATTTT.

V is TRBV4-1 and J is TRBJ1-1; no reliable D call. CDR3 length: 17 residues. The germline V gene has CDR1 MGHRA and CDR2 YSYEKL. Trimming took 4 bases from V and 0 from J, leaving 18 bases between them. CDR3 in DNA: TGCGCCAGCAGCCCCTTCCTAGGGAGAATCCTGAACACTGAAGCTTTCTTT. It encodes CASSPFLGRILNTEAFF.

The chain uses TRBV7-3 and TRBJ1-2; 7 bases are shared with TRBD1. Trimming took 5 bases from V and 3 from J; bases not matched to a gene: 9. The CDR3 length is 15 residues. CDR1 is SGHTA, CDR2 FQGTGA, per germline. The CDR3 nucleotides are TGTGCCAGCAGCCCAGACAGGGCCCCAGACTATGGCTACACCTTC. It encodes CASSPDRAPDYGYTF.

The chain recombines TRBV19 with TRBJ1-2; 7 nucleotides agree with TRBD1. Looked up from germline, CDR1 is LNHDA and CDR2 is SQIVND (reference sequence). V lost 4 bases, J lost 2 bases, and 7 bases stayed unmatched. This CDR3 region has 15 residues. This CDR3 reads CASSKEGAENYGYTF. The DNA for the CDR3 is TGTGCCAGTAGTAAGGAGGGGGCCGAAAACTATGGCTACACCTTC.

The rearrangement uses TRBV7-3 and TRBJ2-2; a weak D match, TRBD2 (5 bases). The CDR3 covers 14 residues. Germline CDR1 is SGHTA and CDR2 is FQGTGA. V shed 8 bases and J shed 4 bases, with 14 bases lying between them. The CDR3 DNA reads as TGTGCCAGCCGGTGGGAGCTTTCCACCGGGGAGCTGTTTTTT. Protein: CASRWELSTGELFF.

The rearrangement joins TRBV6-5 to TRBJ2-7; D is undetermined. Germline CDR1 reads MNHEY; CDR2 reads SVGAGI. The CDR3 consists of 15 residues. Trimming left V 4 bases short and J 0 bases short, with 13 bases between. CDR3 loop: CASSSPGSSSYEQYF. The DNA of the CDR3 is TGTGCCAGCAGTTCCCCCGGATCTAGCTCCTACGAGCAGTACTTC.

The rearrangement joins TRBV10-3 to TRBJ1-4; 7 bases map to TRBD1. Germline CDR1 ENHRY, CDR2 SYGVKD. CDR3 size: 15 residues. Trimming removed 3 bases from V and 4 bases from J; junction bases left unmatched: 5. The CDR3 here is CAISESTGINEKLFF. CDR3 sequence (DNA): TGTGCCATCAGTGAATCGACAGGGATTAATGAAAAACTGTTTTTT.

The chain joins TRBV28 to TRBJ2-3; 9 positions agree with TRBD2. The CDR3 covers 12 residues. Germline V CDR1 and CDR2: MDHEN, SYDVKM. The CDR3 is CASGRWGDTQYF. In DNA, the CDR3 is TGTGCGAGCGGGAGGTGGGGAGATACGCAGTATTTT.

The J gene is TRBJ1-4, the V gene TRBV7-9; no clear D. Looked up from germline, CDR1 is SEHNR and CDR2 is FQNEAQ (reference sequence). The CDR3 is 16 amino acids. V shed 2 bases and J shed 0 bases, with 10 bases lying between them. CDR3 in DNA: TGTGCCAGCAGCTTACAGGCCTTATCAACTAATGAAAAACTGTTTTTT. Its translation is CASSLQALSTNEKLFF.

The genes are TRBV9 and TRBJ1-2, with no clear D. CDR1 and CDR2 from the germline V gene are SGDLS and YYNGEE. V lost 0 bases to trimming and J lost 0 bases, with 9 bases between them. CDR3 size: 15 residues. In nucleotides, the CDR3 is TGTGCCAGCAGCGTAGGCCGGGTTGCTAACTATGGCTACACCTTC. This translates into CASSVGRVANYGYTF.

This chain uses TRBV5-1 with TRBJ2-5; TRBD2 aligns across 10 bases. V lost 4 bases to trimming and J lost 1 base; unmatched junction nucleotides: 1. Germline V CDR1 and CDR2: SGHRS, YFSETQ. This CDR3 spans 14 amino acids. CDR3 DNA sequence: TGCGCCAGCAGCGAGCGGGGGGGCCAAGAGACCCAGTACTTC. Amino acid sequence: CASSERGGQETQYF.

This clone has just one count. V and J are TRBV4-3 and TRBJ1-2; 7 nucleotides match TRBD1. Trimming at V came to 4 bases and at J to 4 bases, leaving 6 bases not matched to a gene. The CDR3 runs to 14 residues. Germline V gene lookup returns CDR1 LGHNA and CDR2 YSLEER. Here the CDR3 reads CASSRDSEGYGYTF. CDR3 coding DNA: TGCGCCAGCAGCCGGGACAGCGAGGGCTATGGCTACACCTTC.

The chain has TRBV29-1 and TRBJ1-2; no clear D. The CDR3 consists of 14 residues. CDR1 and CDR2 (germline): SQVTM, ANQGSEA. Trimming left V 4 bases short and J 4 bases short, with 16 bases between. The CDR3 nucleotides are TGCAGCGTTGTTCCGATCCGCTTAGCCTATGGCTACACCTTC. Encoded protein: CSVVPIRLAYGYTF.

V gene TRBV28 combines with J gene TRBJ2-5; D gene uncertain. Per germline, CDR1 MDHEN and CDR2 SYDVKM. V was trimmed by 6 bases and J by 5 bases, leaving 7 bases between them. The CDR3 contains 11 residues. The CDR3 DNA is TGTGCCAGCAGCACAATCGAGACCCAGTACTTC. It encodes CASSTIETQYF. The entire variable domain, with the rest obtained from reference TRBV28 and TRBJ2-5, is as follows: DVKVTQSSRYLVKRTGEKVFLECVQDMDHENMFWYRQDPGLGLRLIYFSYDVKMKEKGDIPEGYSVSREKKERFSLILESASTNQTSMYLCASSTIETQYFGPGTRLLVL.

The sample holds one count of this clone. The genes are TRBV12-2 and TRBJ2-3; the tabulated D call, TRBD2, remains unverified against the DNA. TRBV12-2 is an annotated pseudogene. The CDR3 runs 17 residues. In DNA form, the CDR3 reads TGTGCAAGTCGCTTAGGGCTAGCGGGAGGGCCGGTAGATACGCAGTATTTT. Translated: CASRLGLAGGPVDTQYF.

A word on this clone: Other DNA sequences within the sample encode an identical CDR3. The CDR3 DNA is TGTGCCAGCAGCTTGCGGGGGTCTGGAAACACCATATATTTT. It is translated as CASSLRGSGNTIYF. V is TRBV5-8 and J is TRBJ1-3; tentatively, D is TRBD1 (5 bases). Germline-derived CDR1 and CDR2 are SGHTS and YDEGEE. There are 14 residues in the CDR3. The V gene lost 1 base and the J gene lost 1 base, with 6 bases spanning the gap. The full variable domain, its missing parts supplied by reference TRBV5-8 and TRBJ1-3, is EAGVTQSPTHLIKTRGQQATLRCSPISGHTSVYWYQQALGLGLQFLLWYDEGEERNRGNFPPRFSGRQFPNYSSELNVNALELEDSALYLCASSLRGSGNTIYFGEGSWLTVV.

The V and J genes are TRBV27 and TRBJ2-2, with 10 bases fitting TRBD2. The CDR3 is made up of 19 amino acids. V was pared by 3 bases and J by 7 bases, with 17 bases of the junction left unmatched. CDR1 is MNHEY and CDR2 is SMNVEV in the germline V gene (reference sequence). CDR3 sequence (DNA): TGTGCCAGCAGTTTTGGGGGTTCGGGTCTGCTAGCGGGAGACGGGGAGCTGTTTTTT. Protein sequence: CASSFGGSGLLAGDGELFF.